One sample yielded the 11 T cell receptor beta chains listed below, sequenced in a study of blood T cells in healthy people across ages (dated by TCRdb to 2015 to 2017). Library generation was performed with 5' RACE. Instrument on record: Illumina HiSeq 2500. A second PCR of roughly 6 to 11 cycles was run with a J-beta primer mix and a sample-barcoded 5' primer. Using fastp trimming at Q25 and MiXCR clonotype assembly, TCRdb reanalyzed the public sequencing data and kept in-frame beta chains. All rows with the same CDR3 protein become a single entry with the most common DNA and genes. The sample table contains roughly 900,000 distinct CDR3 sequences; only one count was recorded for 40% to 60% of them. 13% of the sample belongs to the ten largest clones. Sequencing input: blood. These receptors were taken from a young man in good health.

V usage is TRBV10-3 and J usage is TRBJ2-3; D possibly corresponds to TRBD2 (5 bases). Between the trimmed V and J ends, which lost 10 bases and 5 bases, there was a span of 16 bases. The CDR3 is made up of 13 amino acids. Germline V CDR1 and CDR2: ENHRY, SYGVKD. The CDR3 DNA reads as TGTGCCACCGAGGGCTCCCACGGAGATACGCAGTATTTT. Protein product: CATEGSHGDTQYF.

This clonotype was detected only once. The CDR3 protein is CSVELSMDEQFF. CDR3 DNA: TGCAGCGTTGAATTGTCTATGGATGAGCAGTTCTTC. The chain employs TRBV29-1 and TRBJ2-1; no definite D call. CDR1 and CDR2 (germline): SQVTM, ANQGSEA. This CDR3 spans 12 amino acids. Trimming left V 2 bases short and J 8 bases short, with 10 bases between.

This clonotype has just a few counts. The J gene is TRBJ2-7, the V gene TRBV7-9; D is possibly TRBD1 or TRBD2 (6 bases each). The germline V and J ends were trimmed by 5 bases and 2 bases, with 13 bases remaining between them. Germline loops: CDR1 SEHNR, CDR2 FQNEAQ (reference sequence). This CDR3 has 14 amino acids. The CDR3 sequence is CASSMRDTAYEQYF. The CDR3 DNA follows: TGTGCCAGCAGCATGCGGGACACCGCCTACGAGCAGTACTTC. Together with reference TRBV7-9 and TRBJ2-7, the CDR3 gives the full variable domain: DTGVSQNPRHKITKRGQNVTFRCDPISEHNRLYWYRQTLGQGPEFLTYFQNEAQLEKSRLLSDRFSAERPKGSFSTLEIQRTEQGDSAMYLCASSMRDTAYEQYFGPGTRLTVT.

This clonotype was observed a few times. The chain combines TRBV10-3 with TRBJ2-7, with 9 bases lining up with TRBD1. V dropped 10 bases and J dropped 2; count of bases not matched to a gene: 9. This CDR3 contains 14 residues. CDR1 is ENHRY and CDR2 is SYGVKD in the germline V gene. The CDR3 sequence: CATHLGQGAYEQYF. Written as DNA, the CDR3 is TGTGCCACACACTTGGGACAGGGAGCCTACGAGCAGTACTTC.

This clonotype has a handful of counts. CDR3 nucleotides: TGCAGCGTTGAAGGACCGGGACTAGGGACCTACGAGCAGTACTTC. This sequence encodes CSVEGPGLGTYEQYF. This chain links TRBV29-1 with TRBJ2-7; 8 bases match TRBD2. CDR3 length: 15 residues. Trimming at V came to 1 base and at J to 2 bases, leaving 7 bases not matched to a gene. In germline, CDR1 is SQVTM, CDR2 ANQGSEA.

The V and J genes are TRBV18 and TRBJ1-5; TRBD1 matches 9 bases. The CDR3 loop spans 18 amino acids. The germline CDR1 and CDR2 sequences are KGHSH and LQKENI. The ends lost 0 bases at V and 0 bases at J; junction bases unmatched: 6. CDR3 protein: CASSPPGQGIYSNQPQHF. DNA of the CDR3: TGTGCCAGCTCACCACCGGGACAGGGCATTTATAGCAATCAGCCCCAGCATTTT.

V usage is TRBV6-5 and J usage is TRBJ2-1; the D is unclear. CDR1 is MNHEY and CDR2 is SVGAGI in the germline V gene. Trimming stripped 0 bases from V and 4 bases from J, with 10 bases between. The CDR3 totals 15 residues. DNA of the CDR3: TGTGCCAGCAGTTACTCGCAGTATGGTTACAATGAGCAGTTCTTC. The encoded protein is CASSYSQYGYNEQFF.

This clonotype was observed a single time. The genes are TRBV9 and TRBJ2-1; TRBD2 matches at 7 bases. The J call may be in error: the DNA end matches TRBJ2-7 better. CDR1 is SGDLS and CDR2 is YYNGEE in the germline V gene. The CDR3 runs 16 residues. This CDR3 reads CASSTTSAFSYNEQYF. The CDR3 DNA reads as TGTGCCAGCAGCACAACTAGCGCTTTCTCCTACAATGAGCAGTACTTC.

The rearrangement uses TRBV28 and TRBJ1-5; D not certain. Trimming took 5 bases from V and 2 from J, leaving 13 bases between them. The germline V gene encodes CDR1 MDHEN and CDR2 SYDVKM. The CDR3 sequence is 15 residues long. CDR3 sequence (DNA): TGTGCCAGCAGTGTCCCCCGGACCCGCAATCAGCCCCAGCATTTT. This encodes CASSVPRTRNQPQHF. The full variable domain, completed using reference TRBV28 and TRBJ1-5, is DVKVTQSSRYLVKRTGEKVFLECVQDMDHENMFWYRQDPGLGLRLIYFSYDVKMKEKGDIPEGYSVSREKKERFSLILESASTNQTSMYLCASSVPRTRNQPQHFGDGTRLSIL.

This rearrangement joins TRBV5-1 to TRBJ2-1; no reliable D call. The V gene's germline CDR1 is SGHRS and CDR2 YFSETQ. This CDR3 region has 15 residues. V lost 0 bases to trimming and J lost 8 bases, with 15 bases between them. The CDR3 loop is CASSLADLPSDEQFF. The CDR3 DNA reads TGCGCCAGCAGCTTGGCGGACCTCCCCTCGGATGAGCAGTTCTTC.

This chain joins TRBV12-3 or TRBV12-4 and TRBJ2-7, with D unclear. The V and J ends lost 3 bases and 7 bases respectively, with 7 bases between them. This CDR3 has 11 amino acids. The CDR3 DNA reads as TGTGCCAGCAGTTTGGTCAAGGAGCAGTACTTC. Protein sequence: CASSLVKEQYF.